This T cell receptor (beta chain) was captured by sequencing in a study of identifying expanded T cells in peripheral blood. Produced via immunoSEQ multiplex PCR; TCRdb's table is partial and in-frame only. The repertoire holds tens of thousands of clones, with 70% to 90% as singletons. J gave up 6 bases and V 1 base, and 9 bases lay outside the gene matches. Germline V gives CDR1 SNHLY, CDR2 FYNNEI. This CDR3 region has 16 residues. The chain has TRBV2 and TRBJ2-1; 7 nucleotides align to TRBD2. The sequence was collected from a person aged 18-70 years in good health. The sample consisted of blood. CDR3 coding DNA: TGTGCCAGCAGTGAAGACGGACTAGTTAGGGTCAATGAGCAGTTCTTC. Its protein product is CASSEDGLVRVNEQFF.